Included here is one T cell receptor beta chain sequence, with context. This clonotype was detected a few times. Its antigen remains undetermined. Base qualities are missing; no much larger clone stands one base away. This specimen comes from a study of CD8 T cells in ankylosing spondylitis (TCRdb year 2017). Background on the whole study: The study set out to find disease-linked TCR variants by profiling T cell receptor beta repertoires in ankylosing spondylitis patients and healthy donors. The whole study cohort included under 140 healthy donors and over 20 ankylosing spondylitis patients. Peripheral blood was sampled, and synovial fluid was additionally collected from ankylosing spondylitis patients. Paper-wide results and their limitations: Some motif variants were previously reported in synovial fluid and blood of reactive arthritis patients, suggesting common disease-initiation mechanisms. Blood from ankylosing spondylitis patients appeared to be characterized by a TCR beta motif composed of several highly homologous amino acid variants. The disease-linked clones were reported as significantly enriched in matched synovial fluid samples from ankylosing spondylitis patients. In peripheral blood, the disease-linked clones were found at relatively low frequencies and had a CD8+ phenotype.

Including the terminal cysteine and phenylalanine, the CDR3 comprises 11 residues. Just CDR3 DNA is preserved here, 33 bases in frame from base 1. From the germline V gene, CDR1 is LGHNA and CDR2 is YNFKEQ. V was cut back by 6 bases and J by 6 bases, leaving a gap of 7 bases between them. TCRdb names Illumina HiSeq 2500 as the instrument used. TCR beta libraries were prepared by quantitative 5'-RACE with molecular barcodes. In the paper's pipeline: A new computational method, built on a probabilistic model of VDJ rearrangement, was used to identify disease-linked TCR variants. Clones were called with MiXCR by TCRdb after fastp trimmed the public reads at Q25, and only in-frame beta chains were retained. Each entry merges the rows of one CDR3 protein and shows their most common DNA and genes. These V and J calls rely on TCRdb rather than the paper's analysis. For this sample the table gives 350,000 or so distinct CDR3 sequences, of which under 8.5% were detected only once. Clones ranked in the top ten supply roughly 15% of the sample.

Sequenced material: blood, either unsorted or a sorted T cell fraction (not recorded which). The rearranged chain carries TRBV4-2 and TRBJ2-3, with an unclear D gene assignment. This TCR was recovered from a male donor with ankylosing spondylitis. The CDR3 here reads CASRWADTQYF. The nucleotide sequence is given as TGTGCCAGCAGATGGGCGGATACGCAGTATTTT.